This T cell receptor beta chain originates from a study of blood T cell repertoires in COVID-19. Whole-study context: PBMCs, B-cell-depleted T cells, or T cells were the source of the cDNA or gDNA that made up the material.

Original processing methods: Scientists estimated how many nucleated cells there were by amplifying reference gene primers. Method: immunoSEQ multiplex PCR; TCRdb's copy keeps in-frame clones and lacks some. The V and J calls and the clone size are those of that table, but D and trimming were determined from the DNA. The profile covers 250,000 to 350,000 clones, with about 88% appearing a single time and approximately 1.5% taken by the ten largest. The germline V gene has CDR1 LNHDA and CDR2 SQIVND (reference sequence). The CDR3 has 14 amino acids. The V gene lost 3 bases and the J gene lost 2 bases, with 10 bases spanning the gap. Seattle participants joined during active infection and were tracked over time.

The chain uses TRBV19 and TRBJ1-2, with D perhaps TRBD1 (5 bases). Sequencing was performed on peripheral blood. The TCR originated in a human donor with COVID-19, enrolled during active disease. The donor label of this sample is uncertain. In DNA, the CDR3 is TGTGCCAGTAGTATGGACACGCGAAACTATGGCTACACCTTC. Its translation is CASSMDTRNYGYTF. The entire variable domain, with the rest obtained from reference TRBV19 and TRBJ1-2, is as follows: DGGITQSPKYLFRKEGQNVTLSCEQNLNHDAMYWYRQDPGQGLRLIYYSQIVNDFQKGDIAEGYSVSREKKESFPLTVTSAQKNPTAFYLCASSMDTRNYGYTFGSGTRLTVV.